The 21 T cell receptor beta chains presented below share a single source sample, sequenced in a study of blood T cell repertoires in COVID-19. Assay: immunoSEQ multiplex PCR; the TCRdb copy retains only in-frame clones and omits some. Of approximately 180,000 clones in the sample, 75% to 80% were seen once. Input material: peripheral blood. These TCRs come from an older woman with acute or convalescent COVID-19.

The chain uses TRBV7-2 and TRBJ1-2; D perhaps matches TRBD1 (6 bases). Germline CDR1 is SGHTA and CDR2 is FQGNSA. The ends were cut back, 3 bases at V and 2 bases at J, with 10 bases in the middle. The CDR3 runs 14 residues. This CDR3 reads CASSFDRKNYGYTF. The DNA of the CDR3 is TGTGCCAGCAGCTTCGACAGGAAGAACTATGGCTACACCTTC.

V usage is TRBV5-1 and J usage is TRBJ2-1, with a weak D call TRBD2 (6 bases). There are 14 residues in the CDR3. Germline loops: CDR1 SGHRS, CDR2 YFSETQ. The ends were cut back, 4 bases at V and 4 bases at J, with 12 bases in the middle. The CDR3 protein is CASSHDGLYNEQFF. CDR3 sequence (DNA): TGCGCCAGCAGCCACGACGGACTATACAATGAGCAGTTCTTC. Drawing the rest from reference TRBV5-1 and TRBJ2-1, the complete variable domain is KAGVTQTPRYLIKTRGQQVTLSCSPISGHRSVSWYQQTPGQGLQFLFEYFSETQRNKGNFPGRFSGRQFSNSRSEMNVSTLELGDSALYLCASSHDGLYNEQFFGPGTRLTVL.

V usage is TRBV4-1 and J usage is TRBJ2-3; no clear D. The V gene lost 1 base and the J gene lost 4 bases, with 9 bases spanning the gap. The CDR3 contains 14 residues. Germline lookup yields CDR1 MGHRA and CDR2 YSYEKL. The CDR3 DNA reads as TGCGCCAGCAGCCAAGGTGTGGGCCCAGATACGCAGTATTTT. Translated: CASSQGVGPDTQYF.

This clone occurred a few times. J is TRBJ1-1 and V is TRBV11-2, with D perhaps TRBD1 (5 bases). Trimming removed 1 base at V and 4 bases at J, with 10 bases between. CDR3 size: 14 residues. CDR1 and CDR2 from the germline V gene are SGHAT and FQNNGV. CDR3 amino acids: CASSLGQGTTEAFF. The CDR3 DNA is TGTGCCAGCAGCTTAGGTCAGGGTACCACTGAAGCTTTCTTT.

There are a few counts of this clone. The gene calls are TRBV30 and TRBJ2-7; possible D gene TRBD2, 5 bases. This CDR3 is 13 amino acids long. Trimming left V 1 base short and J 7 bases short, with 14 bases between. Germline lookup yields CDR1 GTSNPN and CDR2 SVGIG (reference sequence). This CDR3 reads CAWSAGVLWEQYF. The DNA of the CDR3 is TGTGCCTGGAGTGCCGGGGTCCTCTGGGAGCAGTACTTC.

V and J are TRBV6-6 and TRBJ2-3; D is undetermined. CDR1 is MNHNY, CDR2 SVGAGI, per germline (reference sequence). CDR3 length: 14 residues. Trimming cost V 5 bases and J 5 bases, with 14 bases left between them. The CDR3: CASSAPLELDTQYF. Here the CDR3 DNA reads TGTGCCAGCAGTGCCCCCTTAGAATTAGATACGCAGTATTTT.

The V call is TRBV5-8, the J call TRBJ1-5; 8 nucleotides align to TRBD1. Germline V gives CDR1 SGHTS, CDR2 YDEGEE. The CDR3 has 15 residues. V was clipped by 3 bases and J by 5 bases; unmatched bases: 7. Written as DNA, the CDR3 is TGTGCCAGCAGCTCCCGGGCAGGGGGCGATCAGCCCCAGCATTTT. As protein: CASSSRAGGDQPQHF.

This clone occurred once. This rearrangement joins TRBV5-1 to TRBJ1-2; tentative D call: TRBD1 (5 bases). Germline CDR1 SGHRS, CDR2 YFSETQ. Trimming stripped 0 bases from V and 8 bases from J, with 17 bases between. The CDR3 has 15 residues. The CDR3 reads CASSLGQSDHGGYTF. CDR3 sequence (DNA): TGCGCCAGCAGCTTGGGACAGTCAGACCACGGCGGCTACACCTTC.

The chain recombines TRBV29-1 with TRBJ1-3; D gene unclear. Between the trimmed V and J ends, which lost 4 bases and 2 bases, there was a span of 9 bases. CDR1 and CDR2 (germline): SQVTM, ANQGSEA. This CDR3 is 13 amino acids long. This CDR3 reads CSVAGQAGNTIYF. The CDR3 bases are TGCAGCGTTGCAGGTCAGGCTGGAAACACCATATATTTT.

V is TRBV20-1 and J is TRBJ2-7, with D possibly matching TRBD2 (6 bases). Germline V CDR1 and CDR2: DFQATT, SNEGSKA (reference sequence). Trimming pared 3 bases from V and 7 bases from J, leaving 10 bases between. The CDR3 has 11 residues. DNA for the CDR3: TGCAGTGCTAGTACGGGGGAAGAGCAGTACTTC. Protein product: CSASTGEEQYF.

This clone was seen a single time. The chain employs TRBV7-9 and TRBJ2-3, with TRBD2 identical over 10 bases. This CDR3 region has 15 residues. After removal of 5 bases from V and 4 bases from J, the junction contained 6 bases not matched to a gene. In germline, CDR1 is SEHNR, CDR2 FQNEAQ (reference sequence). This CDR3 reads CASSPRSGRADTQYF. The CDR3 coding sequence is TGTGCCAGCAGCCCCCGCAGCGGGAGGGCAGATACGCAGTATTTT.

This clone was detected once. V gene TRBV5-6 combines with J gene TRBJ2-5; possibly TRBD1 for D (5 bases). The germline V and J ends were trimmed by 1 base and 7 bases, with 11 bases remaining between them. Looked up from germline, CDR1 is SGHDT and CDR2 is YYEEEE. The CDR3 consists of 13 residues. The CDR3 region has the DNA TGTGCCAGCAGCTTGTTAAGGGGTGGGACCCAGTACTTC. Protein: CASSLLRGGTQYF.

In nucleotides, the CDR3 is TGTGCCAGCAGCTTAGGCCAGGGATTAATCACCGGGGAGCTGTTTTTT. Its translation: CASSLGQGLITGELFF. The rearrangement links TRBV11-2 to TRBJ2-2, with D perhaps matching TRBD1 (5 bases). V was shortened by 1 base and J by 4 bases, with 13 bases between the two germline ends. Germline V gene lookup returns CDR1 SGHAT and CDR2 FQNNGV. CDR3 length: 16 residues.

This chain connects TRBV20-1 to TRBJ1-2, with unresolved D. The CDR3 covers 12 residues. CDR1 and CDR2 (germline): DFQATT, SNEGSKA (reference sequence). V lost 3 bases and J lost 5, with 10 bases in between. This CDR3 is CSASQAVYGYTF. The CDR3 DNA sequence: TGCAGTGCTAGTCAGGCAGTGTATGGCTACACCTTC.

The rearrangement uses TRBV24-1 and TRBJ2-2, with 8 bases identical to TRBD1. There are 14 residues in the CDR3. V lost 9 bases and J lost 4; bases outside the gene matches: 6. Per germline, CDR1 KGHDR and CDR2 SFDVKD. Here the CDR3 reads CATGQGRSTGELFF. The CDR3 coding sequence is TGTGCCACCGGACAGGGCAGAAGCACCGGGGAGCTGTTTTTT.

A single count supports this clone. The CDR3 here is CASSEYFTGELFF. The CDR3 region has the DNA TGTGCCAGCAGTGAATATTTCACCGGGGAGCTGTTTTTT. V usage is TRBV2 and J usage is TRBJ2-2; D uncertain. The germline V and J ends were trimmed by 2 bases and 4 bases, with 5 bases remaining between them. This CDR3 contains 13 residues. Germline lookup yields CDR1 SNHLY and CDR2 FYNNEI.

The chain uses TRBV28 and TRBJ1-5, with TRBD1 as a possible D gene (6 bases). The CDR3 is 15 amino acids. Germline assignment: CDR1 MDHEN and CDR2 SYDVKM. Trimming removed 7 bases at V and 0 bases at J, with 13 bases between. DNA of the CDR3: TGTGCCAGCATTCCACAGGGAAGTAGCAATCAGCCCCAGCATTTT. Encoded protein: CASIPQGSSNQPQHF.

The V call is TRBV12-3 or TRBV12-4, the J call TRBJ1-2; a weak D match, TRBD1 (5 bases). The CDR3 is made up of 12 amino acids. V lost 2 bases and J 6 bases, leaving 7 bases between the germline ends. CDR3 in DNA: TGTGCCAGCAGTTTACGACAGAATGGCTACACCTTC. Encoded protein: CASSLRQNGYTF.

V and J are TRBV3-1 (or the pseudogene TRBV3-2) and TRBJ1-1; weak D call: TRBD1 (5 bases). Trimming stripped 3 bases from V and 4 bases from J, with 9 bases between. Germline V gene lookup returns CDR1 LGHDT and CDR2 YNNKEL (reference sequence). The CDR3 has 13 residues. CDR3 sequence (DNA): TGTGCCAGCAGCCAGCTCGGGGGCACTGAAGCTTTCTTT. Translating it yields CASSQLGGTEAFF.

The gene calls are TRBV27 and TRBJ1-5; possible D gene TRBD1, 5 bases. Trimming stripped 3 bases from V and 9 bases from J, with 15 bases between. CDR1 and CDR2 (germline): MNHEY, SMNVEV (reference sequence). The CDR3 is 14 amino acids. CDR3 region: CASSFERGRGPQHF. The CDR3 region has the DNA TGTGCCAGCAGTTTCGAAAGGGGAAGGGGGCCCCAGCATTTT.

This clone has just one count. The chain employs TRBV2 and TRBJ2-7; D is perhaps TRBD2 (6 bases). Trimming removed 2 bases from V and 7 bases from J, with 15 bases in between. The CDR3 is 14 amino acids. Germline loops: CDR1 SNHLY, CDR2 FYNNEI. The CDR3 sequence: CASSERTGVKEQYF. CDR3 nucleotide sequence: TGTGCCAGCAGTGAACGTACGGGAGTCAAAGAGCAGTACTTC.